Listed below are T cell receptor beta chains from one sample, sequenced in a study of early T cells in non-severe SARS-CoV-2 infection. TCRdb redid the calling of the 5' RACE reads with MiXCR, one entry per CDR3 protein. The data show around 52,000 distinct CDR3 sequences, under 7.5% seen once. Sequencing used whole blood. The receptors were gathered from an adult who was a healthcare worker with PCR-confirmed SARS-CoV-2 infection or an uninfected control (not recorded which). Both conserved end residues are part of each CDR3. The D gene is left open where the match is weak. Some rows mark clone size as missing; the rest say once, few, many or name a class of expanded clone.

TRBJ2-7	TRBD2	many	TRBV28	CASSFPSSGGSSEQYF	TGTGCCAGCAGTTTCCCCTCTAGCGGGGGGTCTAGTGAGCAGTACTTC
TRBJ2-5	.	many	TRBV2	CASSPRDFRRRETQYF	TGTGCCAGCAGTCCTAGGGACTTTCGACGGAGAGAGACCCAGTACTTC
TRBJ2-1	TRBD2	many	TRBV20-1	CSARDRASGSSYNEQFF	TGCAGTGCTAGAGATCGGGCTAGCGGGAGCTCCTACAATGAGCAGTTCTTC
TRBJ2-5	.	.	TRBV7-9	CASSLRRGQETQYF	TGTGCCAGCAGCTTGCGTAGGGGTCAAGAGACCCAGTACTTC
TRBJ1-2	TRBD1	many	TRBV4-3	CASSQDSGTGPFANYGYTF	TGCGCCAGCAGCCAGGATTCCGGGACAGGGCCGTTTGCTAACTATGGCTACACCTTC
TRBJ1-3	.	.	TRBV11-3	CASSFATAGNTIYF	TGTGCCAGCAGCTTCGCGACAGCTGGAAACACCATATATTTT
TRBJ1-2	.	.	TRBV6-5	CASSYWQGIGGYTF	TGTGCCAGCAGTTATTGGCAGGGGATCGGCGGCTACACCTTC
TRBJ1-3	.	few	TRBV7-2	CASSRRQFAASGNTIYF	TGTGCCAGCAGCAGGCGACAGTTTGCCGCTTCTGGAAACACCATATATTTT
TRBJ2-7	TRBD1	few	TRBV13	CASSLAGTGGSYEQYF	TGTGCCAGCAGCTTAGCCGGGACAGGGGGTTCCTACGAGCAGTACTTC
TRBJ2-1	TRBD2	many	TRBV7-9	CASSGTSGGYNEQFF	TGTGCCAGCAGCGGGACTAGCGGGGGCTACAATGAGCAGTTCTTC
TRBJ2-2	.	few	TRBV1	CTSTHRTRNTGELFF	TGCACCAGCACTCACAGGACAAGAAACACCGGGGAGCTGTTTTTT
TRBJ1-1	TRBD1	.	TRBV7-3	CASSLAGTALNTEAFF	TGTGCCAGCAGCTTAGCCGGGACAGCTCTGAACACTGAAGCTTTCTTT
TRBJ1-1	TRBD1	many	TRBV4-1	CASSQRQGAGRGTEAFF	TGCGCCAGCAGCCAACGGCAGGGGGCGGGTCGGGGCACTGAAGCTTTCTTT
TRBJ1-2	TRBD1	few	TRBV6-6	CASSLQRQGAGGYTF	TGTGCCAGCAGCCTCCAACGACAGGGGGCGGGTGGCTACACCTTC
TRBJ2-7	.	many	TRBV6-2/TRBV6-3	CASSSPSSPVYEQYF	TGTGCCAGCAGCTCCCCATCCAGCCCGGTCTACGAGCAGTACTTC
TRBJ1-2	.	many	TRBV6-5	CASRLTGSVYGYTF	TGTGCCAGCAGACTCACAGGGTCGGTCTATGGCTACACCTTC
TRBJ2-7	.	many	TRBV4-1	CASSQETNYEQYF	TGCGCCAGCAGCCAAGAGACCAACTACGAGCAGTACTTC
TRBJ2-3	TRBD2	many	TRBV2	CASSVSGGWDTQYF	TGTGCCAGCAGCGTGAGCGGGGGCTGGGATACGCAGTATTTT
TRBJ2-6	.	many	TRBV6-5	CATRIGSGANVLTF	TGTGCCACCCGGATAGGGAGTGGGGCCAACGTCCTGACTTTC
TRBJ1-1	TRBD1	.	TRBV4-1	CASSQGSGGADKNTEAFF	TGCGCCAGCAGCCAAGGCTCAGGGGGCGCAGATAAGAACACTGAAGCTTTCTTT
TRBJ1-1	.	.	TRBV7-2	CATGQFTEAFF	TGTGCCACCGGACAATTCACTGAAGCTTTCTTT
TRBJ2-5	.	.	TRBV5-1	CASSLAAGGARETQYF	TGCGCCAGCAGCTTGGCCGCAGGCGGGGCCAGGGAGACCCAGTACTTC
TRBJ2-3	.	.	TRBV7-9	CASSLGSLATDTQYF	TGTGCCAGCAGCTTAGGTTCCCTCGCCACTGATACGCAGTATTTT
TRBJ1-1	.	many	TRBV5-1	CASSLGEGPTEAFF	TGCGCCAGCAGCTTGGGTGAGGGCCCCACTGAAGCTTTCTTT
TRBJ1-2	.	many	TRBV2	CASSEDSGITNYGYTF	TGTGCCAGCAGTGAAGATAGTGGCATAACTAACTATGGCTACACCTTC
TRBJ1-4	.	many	TRBV4-3	CASSQGPRNEKLFF	TGCGCCAGCAGCCAGGGGCCCCGTAATGAAAAACTGTTTTTT
TRBJ1-6	.	many	TRBV9	CASSVDSYNSPLHF	TGTGCCAGCAGCGTCGACTCCTATAATTCACCCCTCCACTTT
TRBJ2-5	.	.	TRBV20-1	CSAWVSGPYGETQYF	TGCAGTGCTTGGGTCTCGGGACCATATGGCGAGACCCAGTACTTC
TRBJ2-7	TRBD2	many	TRBV9	CASSVGTSGSYEQYF	TGTGCCAGCAGCGTAGGGACTAGCGGATCCTACGAGCAGTACTTC
TRBJ2-5	.	.	TRBV7-9	CASSLAGSVYQETQYF	TGTGCCAGCAGCTTAGCCGGGTCCGTCTACCAAGAGACCCAGTACTTC
TRBJ2-4	.	few	TRBV6-5	CASSYSFGSGGTKNIQYF	TGTGCCAGCAGTTACTCATTTGGTTCCGGCGGAACCAAAAACATTCAGTACTTC
TRBJ2-1	.	many	TRBV7-6	CASSLGGVKGNEQFF	TGTGCCAGCAGCTTAGGGGGGGTTAAGGGCAATGAGCAGTTCTTC
TRBJ2-7	TRBD1	many	TRBV20-1	CSARGQLNEQYF	TGCAGTGCTAGGGGACAGTTAAACGAGCAGTACTTC
TRBJ1-4	.	many	TRBV29-1	CSANGGDEKLFF	TGCAGCGCCAACGGAGGGGATGAAAAACTGTTTTTT
TRBJ2-3	TRBD1	few	TRBV10-3	CAISRTGIDTQYF	TGTGCCATCAGCAGGACAGGGATAGATACGCAGTATTTT
TRBJ2-1	.	many	TRBV7-2	CASSTGSYNEQFF	TGTGCCAGCAGCACGGGGAGTTACAATGAGCAGTTCTTC
TRBJ2-2	TRBD1	many	TRBV7-9	CASRAGTGGNPGELFF	TGTGCCAGCAGAGCCGGGACAGGGGGTAACCCCGGGGAGCTGTTTTTT
TRBJ2-5	TRBD1	many	TRBV7-9	CASSLGDRGYQETQYF	TGTGCCAGCAGCTTGGGGGACAGGGGGTACCAAGAGACCCAGTACTTC
TRBJ2-3	.	.	TRBV6-1	CASTRGRTTDTQYF	TGTGCCAGCACACGGGGGCGGACCACAGATACGCAGTATTTT
TRBJ2-1	.	.	TRBV11-3	CASSLGGPLYNEQFF	TGTGCCAGCAGCCTCGGGGGGCCTCTCTACAATGAGCAGTTCTTC
TRBJ2-3	TRBD1	.	TRBV4-1	CASSQEGTGGWTDTQYF	TGCGCCAGCAGCCAAGAAGGAACAGGGGGGTGGACAGATACGCAGTATTTT
TRBJ2-1	.	many	TRBV7-9	CASSPRDWRNNEQFF	TGTGCCAGCAGCCCCCGGGACTGGAGAAACAATGAGCAGTTCTTC
TRBJ2-5	TRBD1	medium-sized	TRBV5-1	CASGWTGSETQYF	TGCGCCAGCGGGTGGACAGGGTCAGAGACCCAGTACTTC
TRBJ1-6	TRBD1	many	TRBV6-5	CASSYSRGTAYNSPLHF	TGTGCCAGCAGTTACTCGCGTGGGACAGCCTATAATTCACCCCTCCACTTT
TRBJ1-1	.	.	TRBV25-1	CASSLGATEAFF	TGTGCCAGCAGTCTCGGGGCGACTGAAGCTTTCTTT
TRBJ1-2	.	few	TRBV4-3	CASSEDPPGLLGWAGYTF	TGCGCCAGCAGCGAAGACCCTCCGGGACTTTTGGGCTGGGCTGGCTACACCTTC
TRBJ1-1	.	.	TRBV6-2/TRBV6-3	CASTQGTEAFF	TGTGCCAGCACCCAGGGGACTGAAGCTTTCTTT
TRBJ1-3	.	many	TRBV6-2/TRBV6-3	CASSLTPGRRNTIYF	TGTGCCAGCAGCCTCACACCAGGACGGCGAAACACCATATATTTT
TRBJ1-2	.	.	TRBV11-2	CASSAGGLYGYTF	TGTGCCAGCAGCGCCGGGGGCCTCTATGGCTACACCTTC
TRBJ1-1	.	few	TRBV18	CASSPPGRGVTYTEAFF	TGTGCCAGCTCACCACCGGGCAGGGGCGTTACGTACACTGAAGCTTTCTTT
TRBJ2-1	.	many	TRBV20-1	CSVGGGSSYNEQFF	TGCAGTGTGGGTGGGGGGAGCTCCTACAATGAGCAGTTCTTC
TRBJ2-2	TRBD1	.	TRBV27	CASSLPGQGTSGELFF	TGTGCCAGCAGCCTTCCCGGACAGGGAACGTCCGGGGAGCTGTTTTTT
TRBJ2-1	TRBD2	many	TRBV7-9	CASSLAGLADYNEQFF	TGTGCCAGCAGCTTAGCAGGACTAGCGGACTACAATGAGCAGTTCTTC
TRBJ1-5	TRBD1	many	TRBV6-2/TRBV6-3	CASSLGQASYSNQPQHF	TGTGCCAGCAGTCTGGGACAGGCGAGCTATAGCAATCAGCCCCAGCATTTT
TRBJ2-4	.	.	TRBV29-1	CSPDTVNIQYF	TGCAGCCCGGACACCGTAAACATTCAGTACTTC
TRBJ1-1	TRBD1	.	TRBV20-1	CSARVISGGDTEAFF	TGCAGTGCTAGAGTCATTTCAGGGGGGGACACTGAAGCTTTCTTT
TRBJ2-7	.	few	TRBV20-1	CSASGHRNSYEQYF	TGCAGTGCTTCGGGACACAGAAATTCCTACGAGCAGTACTTC